One sample yielded the 17 T cell receptor beta chains listed below, sequenced in a study of human T cells and chemical hapten exposure. MiXCR, applied by TCRdb to the RACE reads, yields one record per CDR3 protein. The top ten clones hold under 2% of a sample with roughly 50,000 distinct CDR3 sequences, approximately 11% of them seen once. Time point specified: patch test 1, 2 weeks after DPC sensitization. Treatment given: therapeutic diphenylcyclopropenone sensitization with weekly scalp DPC. Before extraction, the whole blood was not fractionated, and total RNA was taken from it. The sample was whole blood, taken in connection with sensitization to the hapten diphenylcyclopropenone (DPC). These receptors were taken from a woman between 35 and 50 years old with alopecia areata. Some clones in this sample may be carry-over from other donors' samples.

This clonotype was counted a single time. The chain is built from TRBV9 and TRBJ2-3; maybe TRBD1 (6 bases). V lost 4 bases and J lost 1, with 13 bases in between. The CDR3 sequence is 15 residues long. CDR1 and CDR2 from the germline V gene are SGDLS and YYNGEE. CDR3 residues: CASSLSGVGTDTQYF. For the CDR3, the DNA is TGTGCCAGCAGCTTATCAGGGGTCGGCACAGATACGCAGTATTTT.

The DNA for the CDR3 is TGTGCCAGCAGTCCGAGTATGGGCGGGAGGATGAATACGCAGTATTTT. Translated: CASSPSMGGRMNTQYF. The chain is built from TRBV9 and TRBJ2-3; 8 nucleotides agree with TRBD2. CDR3 length: 16 amino acids. The J segment lost 7 bases and the V segment lost 5 bases, leaving 15 bases of the junction unmatched. Germline V lookup: CDR1 SGDLS, CDR2 YYNGEE.

This clonotype was picked up many times. The gene calls are TRBV28 and TRBJ1-5; D not resolved. The CDR3 has 15 amino acids. Per the germline V gene, CDR1 is MDHEN and CDR2 is SYDVKM. CDR3 sequence reads: CATSARSFSNQPQHF. DNA for the CDR3: TGTGCGACCTCAGCGCGATCCTTTAGCAATCAGCCCCAGCATTTT. The whole variable domain, remainder taken from reference TRBV28 and TRBJ1-5, is DVKVTQSSRYLVKRTGEKVFLECVQDMDHENMFWYRQDPGLGLRLIYFSYDVKMKEKGDIPEGYSVSREKKERFSLILESASTNQTSMYLCATSARSFSNQPQHFGDGTRLSIL.

Ten or more counts support this clonotype. The chain is built from TRBV18 and TRBJ1-1, with 8 bases matching TRBD1. Germline V CDR1 and CDR2: KGHSH, LQKENI. This CDR3 is built from 17 residues. V lost 0 bases, J lost 0 bases, and 6 bases stayed unmatched. The CDR3 DNA reads TGTGCCAGCTCACCACCCCGGGACAGGAGGATGAACACTGAAGCTTTCTTT. This codes for CASSPPRDRRMNTEAFF.

This clonotype was counted a few times. The chain is built from TRBV20-1 and TRBJ2-6; D gene unclear. The CDR3 consists of 15 residues. V lost 3 bases to trimming and J lost 1 base, with 10 bases between them. Germline V lookup: CDR1 DFQATT, CDR2 SNEGSKA (reference sequence). CDR3: CSARGSRSGANVLTF. The CDR3 DNA reads TGCAGTGCTAGGGGGTCCCGATCTGGGGCCAACGTCCTGACTTTC.

This clonotype was seen a few times. J is TRBJ2-5 and V is TRBV12-3 or TRBV12-4, with D perhaps matching TRBD2 (6 bases). The CDR3 spans 15 residues. V was trimmed by 3 bases and J by 4 bases, leaving 15 bases between them. This CDR3 is CASSLRYGGGETQYF. The CDR3 region has the DNA TGTGCCAGCAGTTTGCGGTACGGGGGAGGAGAGACCCAGTACTTC.

The rearrangement joins TRBV29-1 to TRBJ1-1; D unclear. Germline V lookup: CDR1 SQVTM, CDR2 ANQGSEA. The CDR3 loop spans 12 amino acids. V was shortened by 6 bases and J by 6 bases, with 14 bases between the two germline ends. The CDR3 reads CSVVTTVAEAFF. Written as DNA, the CDR3 is TGCAGCGTCGTGACAACAGTGGCTGAAGCTTTCTTT.

This clonotype was counted ten times or more. One end of the junction varies from germline; a read error may be responsible. DNA for the CDR3: TGTGCCAGCAGCCAAGAACGGGGGACGGGAGGGTACAGTGAGCAGTTCTTC. Translated, it gives CASSQERGTGGYSEQFF. This chain connects TRBV3-1 to TRBJ2-1, with 8 bases lining up with TRBD2. The germline CDR1 and CDR2 sequences are LGHDT and YNNKEL (reference sequence). CDR3 length: 17 amino acids.

The V call is TRBV28, the J call TRBJ2-5; no definite D call. Germline V gene sequence: CDR1 MDHEN, CDR2 SYDVKM. Trimming took 2 bases from V and 3 from J, leaving 4 bases between them. The CDR3 is 12 residues long. The CDR3 sequence is CASSLLKETQYF. The CDR3 DNA reads TGTGCCAGCAGTTTACTGAAAGAGACCCAGTACTTC.

In its sample, this clonotype was seen a few times. This chain connects TRBV27 to TRBJ2-1; D is tentatively TRBD1 or TRBD2 (5 bases each). V lost 7 bases to trimming and J lost 3 bases, with 13 bases between them. The germline CDR1 and CDR2 sequences are MNHEY and SMNVEV (reference sequence). This CDR3 comprises 14 residues. The CDR3, as DNA: TGTGCCAGCATGATAGGGGCGGGCTACAATGAGCAGTTCTTC. Translation gives CASMIGAGYNEQFF.

This clonotype was seen a few times. The rearrangement links TRBV5-1 to TRBJ1-1, with a possible D match to TRBD1 (5 bases). The germline V gene encodes CDR1 SGHRS and CDR2 YFSETQ. The CDR3 extends over 14 amino acids. V dropped 0 bases and J dropped 4 bases, with 10 bases sitting between them. As DNA, the CDR3 is TGCGCCAGCAGCTTGGACAGCGGGGGCACTGAAGCTTTCTTT. It codes for CASSLDSGGTEAFF.

V usage is TRBV6-2 or TRBV6-3 and J usage is TRBJ2-7; the match to TRBD2 covers 13 bases. This CDR3 region has 17 residues. J gave up 6 bases and V 7 bases, and 15 bases lay outside the gene matches. Germline V lookup: CDR1 MNHEY, CDR2 SVGEGT. CDR3 sequence: CASTLTSGRAFTGEQYF. The CDR3 bases are TGTGCCAGCACCCTCACTAGCGGGAGGGCCTTTACGGGCGAGCAGTACTTC.

V and J are TRBV28 and TRBJ2-1; D is undetermined. The CDR3 consists of 12 residues. Germline V gives CDR1 MDHEN, CDR2 SYDVKM. V was pared by 3 bases and J by 8 bases, with 8 bases between. CDR3 amino acids: CASSFETYEQFF. For the CDR3, the DNA is TGTGCCAGCAGTTTCGAAACATATGAGCAGTTCTTC.

The rearrangement links TRBV20-1 to TRBJ1-5, with no clear D. In germline, CDR1 is DFQATT, CDR2 SNEGSKA (reference sequence). CDR3 size: 12 residues. V shed 0 bases and J shed 6 bases, with 6 bases lying between them. The CDR3 region is CSARERSQPQHF. CDR3 bases: TGCAGTGCTAGAGAGCGGAGTCAGCCCCAGCATTTT.

In its sample, this clonotype was seen many times. The V call is TRBV10-3, the J call TRBJ2-3; TRBD1 is a possible D gene (6 bases). Germline V CDR1 and CDR2: ENHRY, SYGVKD. V lost 6 bases, J lost 0 bases, and 10 bases lay in between. The CDR3 extends over 14 amino acids. CDR3: CAIRRTDSTDTQYF. The CDR3 nucleotides read TGTGCCATCAGGAGGACAGATAGCACAGATACGCAGTATTTT.

A few counts support this clonotype. The gene calls are TRBV28 and TRBJ2-7; 11 nucleotides match TRBD1. Trimming at V came to 7 bases and at J to 3 bases, leaving 8 bases not matched to a gene. The germline V gene has CDR1 MDHEN and CDR2 SYDVKM. The CDR3 totals 15 residues. CDR3 residues: CASTKGGTGGYEQYF. In nucleotides, the CDR3 is TGTGCCAGCACCAAAGGCGGGACAGGGGGCTACGAGCAGTACTTC.

This rearrangement joins TRBV11-2 to TRBJ2-5, with 9 bases that match TRBD2. The CDR3 contains 15 residues. CDR1 and CDR2 (germline): SGHAT, FQNNGV. V shed 3 bases and J 9 bases; nucleotides not matched to a gene: 11. CDR3 in amino acids: CASSFPLAGVESQYF. The CDR3 DNA is TGTGCCAGCAGCTTCCCACTAGCGGGCGTGGAGTCCCAGTACTTC.